A single sample is the source of the 21 T cell receptor beta chains below, sequenced in a study of cytomegalovirus exposure and HLA in healthy donors. The PCR used 60 Vbeta and 13 Jbeta primers. Libraries were prepared by immunoSEQ multiplex PCR; TCRdb keeps only in-frame clonotypes and omits some of them. Of under 150,000 clones in the sample, about 80% were seen once. Sequencing input: PBMCs. The source of these receptors is a middle-aged woman in good health and CMV-seronegative.

The chain employs TRBV2 and TRBJ1-2, with unresolved D. Germline V gives CDR1 SNHLY, CDR2 FYNNEI. Between the trimmed V and J ends, which lost 6 bases and 4 bases, there was a span of 6 bases. This CDR3 has 11 amino acids. The CDR3 DNA sequence: TGTGCCAGCAGGACGGGCTATGGCTACACCTTC. Protein sequence: CASRTGYGYTF.

This clone was seen a single time. This chain connects TRBV19 to TRBJ1-2; D is unresolved. Trimming stripped 5 bases from V and 0 bases from J, with 7 bases between. Germline V lookup: CDR1 LNHDA, CDR2 SQIVND (reference sequence). CDR3 length: 13 residues. The CDR3 region is CASSLGTNYGYTF. The CDR3 nucleotides are TGTGCCAGTAGTCTCGGGACTAACTATGGCTACACCTTC.

The rearrangement uses TRBV2 and TRBJ1-2; a possible D gene is TRBD1 (5 bases). Trimming pared 4 bases from V and 13 bases from J, leaving 25 bases between. The length of the CDR3 is 15 residues. CDR1 SNHLY and CDR2 FYNNEI come from the germline V gene. The DNA of the CDR3 is TGTGCCAGCAGTGGATCGGGGGGGACGTCTATGCCTCTCACCTTC. The encoded protein is CASSGSGGTSMPLTF.

The J gene is TRBJ1-4, the V gene TRBV19, with D uncertain. The CDR3 totals 13 residues. Trimming removed 10 bases from V and 2 bases from J, with 11 bases in between. CDR1 and CDR2 (germline): LNHDA, SQIVND (reference sequence). This CDR3 is CATTQNTNEKLFF. DNA for the CDR3: TGTGCCACGACACAGAACACTAATGAAAAACTGTTTTTT.

There are a few counts of this clone. The V call is TRBV18, the J call TRBJ2-7; D may be TRBD1 (6 bases). Trimming cost V 3 bases and J 9 bases, with 18 bases left between them. Germline assignment: CDR1 KGHSH and CDR2 LQKENI. The CDR3 sequence is 14 residues long. CDR3 amino acids: CASSPGTMGVMQYF. In DNA form, the CDR3 reads TGTGCCAGCTCACCCGGGACAATGGGAGTTATGCAGTACTTC.

This chain joins TRBV7-2 and TRBJ2-2; 7 positions agree with TRBD1. Looked up from germline, CDR1 is SGHTA and CDR2 is FQGNSA. V dropped 3 bases and J dropped 1; count of bases not matched to a gene: 2. The CDR3 covers 15 residues. CDR3 nucleotide sequence: TGTGCCAGCAGCTTGGGACAGTTGAACACCGGGGAGCTGTTTTTT. Protein: CASSLGQLNTGELFF.

The chain carries TRBV11-2 and TRBJ2-1; 8 bases are a match to TRBD2. The CDR3 runs to 15 residues. The ends lost 0 bases at V and 15 bases at J; junction bases unmatched: 13. Germline CDR1 and CDR2: SGHAT and FQNNGV. CDR3 sequence reads: CASSLEPGGEGRRFF. For the CDR3, the DNA is TGTGCCAGCAGCTTAGAACCCGGGGGGGAAGGCCGGCGGTTCTTC.

CDR3 region: CASSQGGTSGRVLGNEQFF. CDR3 coding DNA: TGCGCCAGCAGCCAAGGGGGAACTAGCGGGAGGGTCCTGGGGAATGAGCAGTTCTTC. V gene TRBV4-1 combines with J gene TRBJ2-1, with TRBD2 matching over 13 bases. Germline V gives CDR1 MGHRA, CDR2 YSYEKL. The CDR3 covers 19 residues. Germline trimming cut 1 base from V and 7 bases from J; bases unmatched to any gene: 13.

The chain couples TRBV19 to TRBJ1-5, with 10 bases lining up with TRBD1. Per germline, CDR1 LNHDA and CDR2 SQIVND (reference sequence). The CDR3 has 14 amino acids. With V trimmed by 3 bases and J by 6 bases, 2 bases remained unmatched. The CDR3 nucleotides are TGTGCCAGTAGTATGGGACAGGGGAGTCAGCCCCAGCATTTT. Translated: CASSMGQGSQPQHF.

V and J are TRBV18 and TRBJ2-1; TRBD2 matches at 8 bases. This CDR3 has 17 residues. V was clipped by 0 bases and J by 6 bases; unmatched bases: 10. Germline CDR1 and CDR2: KGHSH and LQKENI. This CDR3 reads CASSPPRGGGPANEQFF. In DNA form, the CDR3 reads TGTGCCAGCTCACCACCTCGGGGGGGAGGGCCGGCCAATGAGCAGTTCTTC.

J is TRBJ1-6 and V is TRBV28; 7 bases are shared with TRBD1. The junction had 15 bases not matched to a gene; V was cut back by 4 bases and J by 6 bases. The CDR3 totals 18 residues. Per germline, CDR1 MDHEN and CDR2 SYDVKM. The CDR3 DNA reads as TGTGCCAGCAGTTCGAAAGTATCCCCGGGACAGATTAATTCACCCCTCCACTTT. It is translated as CASSSKVSPGQINSPLHF.

This chain links TRBV7-9 with TRBJ2-7; TRBD2 might be the D (5 bases). The CDR3 loop spans 13 amino acids. Trimming shortened V by 5 bases and J by 6 bases, and 14 bases separated the two germline ends. Per germline, CDR1 SEHNR and CDR2 FQNEAQ (reference sequence). Here the CDR3 DNA reads TGTGCCAGCAGCCCCCAGGCGGCGGGCGAGCAGTACTTC. Translated: CASSPQAAGEQYF.

V and J are TRBV5-4 and TRBJ1-1; tentatively, D is TRBD1 (6 bases). The CDR3 is 15 amino acids. Trimming took 5 bases from V and 1 from J, leaving 15 bases between them. Germline CDR1 and CDR2: SGHNT and YYREEE (reference sequence). Here the CDR3 DNA reads TGTGCCAGCAGGCTAGAGACAGGACAGAACACTGAAGCTTTCTTT. It codes for CASRLETGQNTEAFF.

This chain joins TRBV5-1 and TRBJ2-7; D unresolved. Trimming took off 2 bases at V and 3 bases at J, with 3 bases between the two ends. The CDR3 contains 11 residues. Looked up from germline, CDR1 is SGHRS and CDR2 is YFSETQ. Written as DNA, the CDR3 is TGCGCCAGCAGCTTCAACTACGAGCAGTACTTC. It specifies CASSFNYEQYF.

The chain recombines TRBV5-1 with TRBJ2-5, with 7 bases identical to TRBD1. The CDR3 loop spans 15 amino acids. The germline gives CDR1 SGHRS, CDR2 YFSETQ. The junction had 11 bases not matched to a gene; V was cut back by 7 bases and J by 2 bases. CDR3 in DNA: TGCGCCAGCCGTCTGGGTGGACAGGCACAAGAGACCCAGTACTTC. Translating gives CASRLGGQAQETQYF.

This clone was detected only once. The chain carries TRBV15 and TRBJ2-3; D might be TRBD2 (6 bases). Trimming removed 3 bases from V and 1 base from J, with 17 bases in between. CDR1 and CDR2 (germline): LNHNV, YYDKDF (reference sequence). This CDR3 region has 17 residues. In DNA form, the CDR3 reads TGTGCCACCAGCAGCCTCTTCACTAGCAGAGGCACAGATACGCAGTATTTT. Its translation is CATSSLFTSRGTDTQYF. The full variable domain, its missing parts supplied by reference TRBV15 and TRBJ2-3, is DAMVIQNPRYQVTQFGKPVTLSCSQTLNHNVMYWYQQKSSQAPKLLFHYYDKDFNNEADTPDNFQSRRPNTSFCFLDIRSPGLGDTAMYLCATSSLFTSRGTDTQYFGPGTRLTVL.

There are a few counts of this clone. The CDR3, as DNA: TGTGCCAGCAGCTTAGCCCTGACTAATGAAAAACTGTTTTTT. This translates into CASSLALTNEKLFF. The J gene is TRBJ1-4, the V gene TRBV7-2, with D uncertain. The CDR3 runs 14 residues. Trimming stripped 0 bases from V and 2 bases from J, with 4 bases between. Germline V gene lookup returns CDR1 SGHTA and CDR2 FQGNSA.

This chain uses TRBV5-1 with TRBJ2-3, with 9 bases matching TRBD1. V lost 4 bases and J lost 0; bases outside the gene matches: 6. CDR1 is SGHRS and CDR2 is YFSETQ in the germline V gene. This CDR3 spans 16 amino acids. CDR3 sequence reads: CASSAQGAESTDTQYF. CDR3 DNA sequence: TGCGCCAGCAGCGCACAGGGGGCAGAGAGCACAGATACGCAGTATTTT.

The chain employs TRBV10-3 and TRBJ2-7, with 8 bases identical to TRBD2. The V and J ends lost 8 bases and 0 bases, in that order; junction bases with no gene match: 6. Germline values: CDR1 ENHRY, CDR2 SYGVKD. The CDR3 loop spans 14 amino acids. This CDR3 reads CAIATSESSYEQYF. CDR3 coding DNA: TGTGCCATCGCGACTAGCGAGAGCTCCTACGAGCAGTACTTC.

The rearrangement joins TRBV5-6 to TRBJ2-2, with TRBD2 identical over 9 bases. The ends lost 3 bases at V and 8 bases at J; junction bases unmatched: 8. This CDR3 contains 15 residues. Germline V gives CDR1 SGHDT, CDR2 YYEEEE. DNA of the CDR3: TGTGCCAGCAGCTCCCTTTCTAGCGGGGCAGGGGAGCTGTTTTTT. As protein: CASSSLSSGAGELFF.

The chain couples TRBV6-1 to TRBJ2-3, with 7 bases identical to TRBD2. Looked up from germline, CDR1 is MNHNS and CDR2 is SASEGT. The V and J ends lost 4 bases and 0 bases, in that order; junction bases with no gene match: 4. The CDR3 consists of 15 residues. This CDR3 reads CASSVLATSTDTQYF. The CDR3 coding sequence is TGTGCCAGCAGTGTACTAGCGACCAGCACAGATACGCAGTATTTT.